A selection of T cell receptor beta chains follows, all from one sample in a study of blood T cell repertoires in COVID-19. Libraries were prepared by immunoSEQ multiplex PCR; TCRdb keeps only in-frame clonotypes and omits some of them. Among about 240,000 clones listed, approximately 83% were seen once. Sample: PBMCs or T cells enriched from blood (not recorded which). Receptors were obtained from a woman between 40 and 55 years old with acute COVID-19. The conserved cysteine and the conserved F or W are not part of the CDR3 here. The order of the fields is D gene, J gene, V gene, CDR3 protein. The D gene is left open where the match is weak.

d_gene: TRBD1; j_gene: TRBJ2-7; v_gene: TRBV20-1; CDR3aa: SASSSGQGPNEQY
d_gene: NA; j_gene: TRBJ1-4; v_gene: TRBV3-1/TRBV3-2; CDR3aa: ASSHRSNEKLF
d_gene: NA; j_gene: TRBJ2-1; v_gene: TRBV7-9; CDR3aa: ASSLAPAGYNEQF
d_gene: NA; j_gene: TRBJ2-7; v_gene: TRBV15; CDR3aa: ATSRDPGRGRDEQY
d_gene: NA; j_gene: TRBJ2-7; v_gene: TRBV12-3/TRBV12-4; CDR3aa: ASSKTGYEQY
d_gene: NA; j_gene: TRBJ2-1; v_gene: TRBV5-1; CDR3aa: ASSLVRNEQF
d_gene: TRBD2; j_gene: TRBJ2-1; v_gene: TRBV11-2; CDR3aa: ASSLPGLAASSYNEQF
d_gene: NA; j_gene: TRBJ1-1; v_gene: TRBV5-6; CDR3aa: ASSHSPGEKGKTEAF
d_gene: NA; j_gene: TRBJ1-2; v_gene: TRBV5-1; CDR3aa: ASSRVDRTFYGYT
d_gene: TRBD1; j_gene: TRBJ2-3; v_gene: TRBV5-1; CDR3aa: ASSRGQGGTDTQY
d_gene: NA; j_gene: TRBJ2-7; v_gene: TRBV10-2; CDR3aa: ASSEHKAGEQY
d_gene: NA; j_gene: TRBJ1-2; v_gene: TRBV21-1; CDR3aa: ASSHGLTELFWEDYGYT
d_gene: TRBD1; j_gene: TRBJ2-2; v_gene: TRBV6-6; CDR3aa: ASSLNRGVAGELF
d_gene: NA; j_gene: TRBJ2-5; v_gene: TRBV24-1; CDR3aa: ATSDLGGAATQETQY
d_gene: NA; j_gene: TRBJ1-3; v_gene: TRBV19; CDR3aa: ASSAISRGGAIY
d_gene: TRBD2; j_gene: TRBJ2-1; v_gene: TRBV27; CDR3aa: ASSFFASGSNEQF
d_gene: NA; j_gene: TRBJ1-2; v_gene: TRBV12-3/TRBV12-4; CDR3aa: ASSSGYGYT
d_gene: TRBD1; j_gene: TRBJ1-2; v_gene: TRBV27; CDR3aa: ASSLSRGLFGYT